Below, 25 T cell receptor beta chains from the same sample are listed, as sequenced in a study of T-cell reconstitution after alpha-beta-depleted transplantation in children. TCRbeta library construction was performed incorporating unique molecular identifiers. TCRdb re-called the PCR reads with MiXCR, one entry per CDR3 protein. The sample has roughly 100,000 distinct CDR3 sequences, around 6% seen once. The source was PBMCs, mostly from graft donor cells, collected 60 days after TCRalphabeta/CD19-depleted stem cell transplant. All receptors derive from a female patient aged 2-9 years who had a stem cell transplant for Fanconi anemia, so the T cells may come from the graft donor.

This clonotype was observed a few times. The CDR3 region is CASSLSDNTGELFF. CDR3 nucleotide sequence: TGTGCCAGCAGCTTATCGGATAACACCGGGGAGCTGTTTTTT. The genes are TRBV11-2 and TRBJ2-2; D is unresolved. The CDR3 covers 14 residues. Germline lookup yields CDR1 SGHAT and CDR2 FQNNGV. Trimming removed 2 bases from V and 2 bases from J, with 6 bases in between.

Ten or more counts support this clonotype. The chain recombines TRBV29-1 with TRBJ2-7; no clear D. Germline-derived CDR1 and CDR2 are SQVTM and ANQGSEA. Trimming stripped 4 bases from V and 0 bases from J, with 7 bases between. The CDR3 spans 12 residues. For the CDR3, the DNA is TGCAGCGTTGTCAGAGACTCCTACGAGCAGTACTTC. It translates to CSVVRDSYEQYF.

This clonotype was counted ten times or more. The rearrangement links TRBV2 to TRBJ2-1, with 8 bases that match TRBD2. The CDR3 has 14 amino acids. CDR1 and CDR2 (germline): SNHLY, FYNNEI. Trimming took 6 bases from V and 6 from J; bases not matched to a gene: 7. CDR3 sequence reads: CASRARGALNEQFF. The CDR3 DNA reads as TGTGCCAGCAGGGCGCGGGGGGCTCTCAATGAGCAGTTCTTC.

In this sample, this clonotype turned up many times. The DNA for the CDR3 is TGTGCCAGCAGTTCCCTTCGGGGGGGCGGAGAGACCCAGTACTTC. It yields the protein CASSSLRGGGETQYF. The rearrangement links TRBV28 to TRBJ2-5; 8 bases line up with TRBD2. The CDR3 sequence is 15 residues long. CDR1 and CDR2 from the germline V gene are MDHEN and SYDVKM. The V and J ends lost 4 bases and 4 bases, in that order; junction bases with no gene match: 8.

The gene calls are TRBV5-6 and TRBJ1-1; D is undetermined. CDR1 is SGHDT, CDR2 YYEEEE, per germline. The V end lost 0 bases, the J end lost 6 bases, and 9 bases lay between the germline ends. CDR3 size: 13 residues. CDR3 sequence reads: CASSLVTVPEAFF. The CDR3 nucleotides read TGTGCCAGCAGCTTGGTCACAGTTCCTGAAGCTTTCTTT.

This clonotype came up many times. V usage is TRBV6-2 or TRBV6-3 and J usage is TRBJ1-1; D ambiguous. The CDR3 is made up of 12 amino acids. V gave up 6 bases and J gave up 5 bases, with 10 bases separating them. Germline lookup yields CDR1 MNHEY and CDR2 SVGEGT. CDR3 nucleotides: TGTGCCAGCAGGGACGTCATTACTGAAGCTTTCTTT. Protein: CASRDVITEAFF.

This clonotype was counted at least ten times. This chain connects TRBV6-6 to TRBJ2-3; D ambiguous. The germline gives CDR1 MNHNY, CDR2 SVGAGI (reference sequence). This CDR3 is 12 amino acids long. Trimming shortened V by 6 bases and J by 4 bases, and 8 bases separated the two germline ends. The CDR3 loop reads CASSTSADTQYF. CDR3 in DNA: TGTGCCAGCAGCACGTCCGCAGATACGCAGTATTTT.

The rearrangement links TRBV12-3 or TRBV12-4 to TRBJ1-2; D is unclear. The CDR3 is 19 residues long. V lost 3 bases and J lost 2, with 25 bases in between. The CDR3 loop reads CASSFQVMVKNPSNYGYTF. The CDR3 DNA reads TGTGCCAGCAGTTTCCAGGTAATGGTCAAGAACCCCTCCAACTATGGCTACACCTTC.

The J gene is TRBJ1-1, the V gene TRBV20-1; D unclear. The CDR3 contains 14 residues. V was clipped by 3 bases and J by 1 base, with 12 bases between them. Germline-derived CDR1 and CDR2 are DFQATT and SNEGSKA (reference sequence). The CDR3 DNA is TGCAGTGCTAGGTTCCCAGCCGGGAACACTGAAGCTTTCTTT. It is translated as CSARFPAGNTEAFF.

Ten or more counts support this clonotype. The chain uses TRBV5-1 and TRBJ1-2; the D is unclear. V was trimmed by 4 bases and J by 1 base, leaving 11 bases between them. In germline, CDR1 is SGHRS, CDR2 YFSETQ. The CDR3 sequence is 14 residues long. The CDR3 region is CASSPTTVNYGYTF. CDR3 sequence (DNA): TGCGCCAGCAGCCCGACTACAGTTAACTATGGCTACACCTTC.

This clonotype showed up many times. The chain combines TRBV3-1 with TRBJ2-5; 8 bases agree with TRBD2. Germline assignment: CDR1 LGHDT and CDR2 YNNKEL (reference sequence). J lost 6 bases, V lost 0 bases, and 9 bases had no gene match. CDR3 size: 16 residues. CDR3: CASSQDLAGGVKTQYF. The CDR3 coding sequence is TGTGCCAGCAGCCAAGATCTCGCGGGGGGCGTGAAGACCCAGTACTTC.

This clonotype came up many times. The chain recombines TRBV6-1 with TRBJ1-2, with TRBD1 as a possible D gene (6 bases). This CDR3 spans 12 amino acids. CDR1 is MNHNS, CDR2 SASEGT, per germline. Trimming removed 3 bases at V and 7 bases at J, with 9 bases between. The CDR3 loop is CASSDRGGGYTF. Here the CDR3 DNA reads TGTGCCAGCAGTGACAGGGGTGGTGGCTACACCTTC.

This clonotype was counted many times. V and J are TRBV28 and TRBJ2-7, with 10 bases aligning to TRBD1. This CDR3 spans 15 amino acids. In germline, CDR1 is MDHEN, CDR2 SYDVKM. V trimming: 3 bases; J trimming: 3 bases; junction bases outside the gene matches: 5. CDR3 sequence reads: CASSFRQGAFYEQYF. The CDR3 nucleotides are TGTGCCAGCAGTTTTAGACAGGGGGCCTTCTACGAGCAGTACTTC.

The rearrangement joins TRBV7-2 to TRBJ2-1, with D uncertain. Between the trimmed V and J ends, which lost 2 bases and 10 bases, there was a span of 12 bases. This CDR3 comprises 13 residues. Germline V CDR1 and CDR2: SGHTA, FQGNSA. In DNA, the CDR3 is TGTGCCAGCAGCTTAAACCATCCCAAAGAGCAGTTCTTC. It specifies CASSLNHPKEQFF.

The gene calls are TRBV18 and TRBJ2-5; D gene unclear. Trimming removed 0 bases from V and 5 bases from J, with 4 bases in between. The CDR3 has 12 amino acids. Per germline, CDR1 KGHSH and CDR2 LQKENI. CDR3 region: CASSPPGETQYF. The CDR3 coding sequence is TGTGCCAGCTCACCACCGGGGGAGACCCAGTACTTC.

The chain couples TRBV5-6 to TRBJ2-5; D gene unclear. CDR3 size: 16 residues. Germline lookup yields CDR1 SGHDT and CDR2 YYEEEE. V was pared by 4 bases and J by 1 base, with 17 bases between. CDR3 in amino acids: CASSPAHLRVQETQYF. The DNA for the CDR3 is TGTGCCAGCAGCCCCGCCCACTTACGGGTCCAAGAGACCCAGTACTTC.

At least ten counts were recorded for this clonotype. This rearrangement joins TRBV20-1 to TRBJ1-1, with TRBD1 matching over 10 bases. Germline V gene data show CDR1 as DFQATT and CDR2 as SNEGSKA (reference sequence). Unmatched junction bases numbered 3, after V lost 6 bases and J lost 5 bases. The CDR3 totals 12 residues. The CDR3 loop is CSARDRGTEAFF. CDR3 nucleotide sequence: TGCAGTGCAAGGGACAGGGGTACTGAAGCTTTCTTT.

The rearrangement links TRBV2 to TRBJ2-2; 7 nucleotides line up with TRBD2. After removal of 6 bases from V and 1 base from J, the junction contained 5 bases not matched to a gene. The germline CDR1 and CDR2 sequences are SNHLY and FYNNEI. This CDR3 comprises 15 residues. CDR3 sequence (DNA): TGTGCCAGCAGGGGGCGCGGGGGGAACACCGGGGAGCTGTTTTTT. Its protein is CASRGRGGNTGELFF.

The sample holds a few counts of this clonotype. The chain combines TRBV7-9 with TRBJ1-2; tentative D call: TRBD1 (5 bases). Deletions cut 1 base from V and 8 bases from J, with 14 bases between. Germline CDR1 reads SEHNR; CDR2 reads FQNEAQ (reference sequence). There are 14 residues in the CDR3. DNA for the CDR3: TGTGCCAGCAGCTTAGGCGCCAGGGTTAGGGGCTACACCTTC. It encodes CASSLGARVRGYTF. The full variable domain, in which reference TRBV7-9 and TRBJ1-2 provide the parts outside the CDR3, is DTGVSQNPRHKITKRGQNVTFRCDPISEHNRLYWYRQTLGQGPEFLTYFQNEAQLEKSRLLSDRFSAERPKGSFSTLEIQRTEQGDSAMYLCASSLGARVRGYTFGSGTRLTVV.

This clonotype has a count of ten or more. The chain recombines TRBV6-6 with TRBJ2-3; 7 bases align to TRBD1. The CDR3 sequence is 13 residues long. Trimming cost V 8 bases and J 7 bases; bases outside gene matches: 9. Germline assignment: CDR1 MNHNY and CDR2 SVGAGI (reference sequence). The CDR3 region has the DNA TGTGCCAGCTCTACGGGACAGCTGAATACGCAGTATTTT. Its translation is CASSTGQLNTQYF.

The CDR3 DNA is TGTGCCAGCAGCTTAGCGGGAGGTTTCTCCTACGAGCAGTACTTC. As protein: CASSLAGGFSYEQYF. The chain recombines TRBV11-2 with TRBJ2-7; 7 bases match TRBD2. This CDR3 is built from 15 residues. The V gene's germline CDR1 is SGHAT and CDR2 FQNNGV. V was clipped by 1 base and J by 0 bases; unmatched bases: 3.

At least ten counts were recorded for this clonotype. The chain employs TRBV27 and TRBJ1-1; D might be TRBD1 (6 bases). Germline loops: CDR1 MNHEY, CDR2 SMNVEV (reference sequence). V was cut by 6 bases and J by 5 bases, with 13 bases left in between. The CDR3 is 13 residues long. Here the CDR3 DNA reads TGTGCCAGCAGCCGAACAGGGATTACTGAAGCTTTCTTT. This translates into CASSRTGITEAFF.

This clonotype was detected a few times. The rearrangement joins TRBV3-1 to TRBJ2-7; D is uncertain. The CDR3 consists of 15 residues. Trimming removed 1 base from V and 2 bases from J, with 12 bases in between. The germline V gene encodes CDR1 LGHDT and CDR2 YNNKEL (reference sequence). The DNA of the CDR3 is TGTGCCAGCAGCCAAGTCGCCGACCCCACCTACGAGCAGTACTTC. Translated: CASSQVADPTYEQYF.

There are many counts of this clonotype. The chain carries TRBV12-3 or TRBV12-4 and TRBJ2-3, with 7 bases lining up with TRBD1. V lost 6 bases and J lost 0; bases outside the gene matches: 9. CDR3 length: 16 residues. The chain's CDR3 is CASRRPGQTSTDTQYF. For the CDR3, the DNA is TGTGCCAGCAGAAGACCGGGACAGACTAGCACAGATACGCAGTATTTT.

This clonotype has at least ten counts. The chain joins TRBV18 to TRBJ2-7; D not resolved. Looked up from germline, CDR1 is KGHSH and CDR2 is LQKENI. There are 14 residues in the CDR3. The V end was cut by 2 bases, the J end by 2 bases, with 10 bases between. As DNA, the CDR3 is TGTGCCAGCTCACCAGTAATAACTACCTACGAGCAGTACTTC. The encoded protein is CASSPVITTYEQYF.